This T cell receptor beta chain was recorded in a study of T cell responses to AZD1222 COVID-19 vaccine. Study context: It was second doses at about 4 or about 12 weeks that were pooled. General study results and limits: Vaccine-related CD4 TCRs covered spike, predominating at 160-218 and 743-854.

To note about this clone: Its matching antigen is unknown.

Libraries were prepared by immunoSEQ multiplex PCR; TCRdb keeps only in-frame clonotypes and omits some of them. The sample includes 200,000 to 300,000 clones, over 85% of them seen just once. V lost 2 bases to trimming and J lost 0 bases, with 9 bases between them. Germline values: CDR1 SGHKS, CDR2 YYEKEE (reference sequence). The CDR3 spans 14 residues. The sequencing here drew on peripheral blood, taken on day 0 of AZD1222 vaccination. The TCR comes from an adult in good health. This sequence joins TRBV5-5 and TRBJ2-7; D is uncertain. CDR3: CASSFIGVSYEQYF. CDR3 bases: TGTGCCAGCAGCTTCATTGGTGTCTCCTACGAGCAGTACTTC.